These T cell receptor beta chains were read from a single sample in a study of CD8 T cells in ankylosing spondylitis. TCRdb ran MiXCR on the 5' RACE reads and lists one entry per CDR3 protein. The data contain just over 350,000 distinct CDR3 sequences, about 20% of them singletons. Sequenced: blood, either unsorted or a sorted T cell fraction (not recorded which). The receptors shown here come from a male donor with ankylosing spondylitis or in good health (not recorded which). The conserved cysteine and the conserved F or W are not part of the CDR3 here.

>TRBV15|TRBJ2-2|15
ATSRRRASGGTGELF
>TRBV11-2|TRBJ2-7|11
ASSLLLVGEQY
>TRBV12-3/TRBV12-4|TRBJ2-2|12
ASRLGQGTGELF
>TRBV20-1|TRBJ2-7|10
SGVNGEYEQY
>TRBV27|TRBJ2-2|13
ASSYDRGGTGELF
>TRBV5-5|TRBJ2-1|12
ASSDQVIYNEQF
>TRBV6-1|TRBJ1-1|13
ASSEGQGGYAEAF
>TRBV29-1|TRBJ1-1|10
SASGEGTEAF
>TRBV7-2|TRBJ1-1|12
ASSHTGQNTEAF
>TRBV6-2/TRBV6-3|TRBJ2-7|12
ASGGGGSWYEQY
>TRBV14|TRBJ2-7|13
ASSPRGQGTYEQY
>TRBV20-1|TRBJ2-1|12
SARTPTSSNEQF
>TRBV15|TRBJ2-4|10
ATRSIGNIQY
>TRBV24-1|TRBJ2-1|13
ATSDLIWGRDEQF
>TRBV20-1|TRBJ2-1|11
SAGADRDNEQF
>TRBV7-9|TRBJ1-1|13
ASSITNPGNTEAF
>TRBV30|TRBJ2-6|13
AWTGENSGANVLT
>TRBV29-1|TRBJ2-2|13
SVGLAGMNTGELF
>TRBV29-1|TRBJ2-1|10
SVEPAGPEQF
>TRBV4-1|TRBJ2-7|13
ASSQITSRDYEQY
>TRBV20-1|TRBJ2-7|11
SARAGRAYEQY
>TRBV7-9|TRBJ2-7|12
ASSLVTPPYEQY
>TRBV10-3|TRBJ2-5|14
AISENVGWQQETQY
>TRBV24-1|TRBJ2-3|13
ATSVTGSSTDTQY
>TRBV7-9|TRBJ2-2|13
ASSLVSQITGELF
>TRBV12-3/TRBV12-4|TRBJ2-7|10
ASSATTVEQY
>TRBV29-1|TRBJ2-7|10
SVVTQDDEQY
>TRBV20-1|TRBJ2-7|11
SATGQASYEQY
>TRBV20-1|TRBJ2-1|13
SARAETSGGNEQF
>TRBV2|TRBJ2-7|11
ASYETSLYEQY
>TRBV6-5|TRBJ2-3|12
ASSLWGGADTQY
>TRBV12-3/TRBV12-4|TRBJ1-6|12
ASSFRTGNSPLH
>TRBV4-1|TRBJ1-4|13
ASSQSRETGEKLF
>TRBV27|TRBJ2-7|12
ASRIRGGAHEQY
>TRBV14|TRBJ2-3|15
ASSQDFTGDWTDTQY
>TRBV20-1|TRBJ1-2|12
SARDRQINYGYT
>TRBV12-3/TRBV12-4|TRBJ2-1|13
ASRPRGLTYNEQF
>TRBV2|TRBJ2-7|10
ASWGSLYEQY
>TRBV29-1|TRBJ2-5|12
SVEYGDSQETQY
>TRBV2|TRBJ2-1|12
ASSTQPNYNEQF
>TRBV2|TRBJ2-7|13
ASSDWGTGDYEQY
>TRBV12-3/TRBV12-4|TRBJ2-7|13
ASSPRGTGGDEQY
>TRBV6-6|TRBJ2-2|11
ASSYVWTGELF
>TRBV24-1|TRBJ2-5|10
ATSPEGETQY
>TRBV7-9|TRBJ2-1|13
ASSPGVAGVDEQF
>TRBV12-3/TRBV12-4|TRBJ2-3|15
ASSFSGGGDSTDTQY
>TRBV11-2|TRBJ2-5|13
ASSPWTGAGETQY
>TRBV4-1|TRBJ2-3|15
ASSQDRAGSYTDTQY
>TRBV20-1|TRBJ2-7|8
SASFGEQY
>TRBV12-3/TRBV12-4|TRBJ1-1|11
ASSFDPNTEAF
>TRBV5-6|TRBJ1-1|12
ASSAGQGGTEAF
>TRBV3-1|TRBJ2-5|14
ASSEWRTSGGWTQY
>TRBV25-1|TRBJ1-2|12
ASSEYGSIYGYT
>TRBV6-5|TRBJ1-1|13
ASSYSVTGWTEAF
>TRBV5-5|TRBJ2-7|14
ASSQITGIRSYEQY
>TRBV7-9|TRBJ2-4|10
ASSLGGSIQY